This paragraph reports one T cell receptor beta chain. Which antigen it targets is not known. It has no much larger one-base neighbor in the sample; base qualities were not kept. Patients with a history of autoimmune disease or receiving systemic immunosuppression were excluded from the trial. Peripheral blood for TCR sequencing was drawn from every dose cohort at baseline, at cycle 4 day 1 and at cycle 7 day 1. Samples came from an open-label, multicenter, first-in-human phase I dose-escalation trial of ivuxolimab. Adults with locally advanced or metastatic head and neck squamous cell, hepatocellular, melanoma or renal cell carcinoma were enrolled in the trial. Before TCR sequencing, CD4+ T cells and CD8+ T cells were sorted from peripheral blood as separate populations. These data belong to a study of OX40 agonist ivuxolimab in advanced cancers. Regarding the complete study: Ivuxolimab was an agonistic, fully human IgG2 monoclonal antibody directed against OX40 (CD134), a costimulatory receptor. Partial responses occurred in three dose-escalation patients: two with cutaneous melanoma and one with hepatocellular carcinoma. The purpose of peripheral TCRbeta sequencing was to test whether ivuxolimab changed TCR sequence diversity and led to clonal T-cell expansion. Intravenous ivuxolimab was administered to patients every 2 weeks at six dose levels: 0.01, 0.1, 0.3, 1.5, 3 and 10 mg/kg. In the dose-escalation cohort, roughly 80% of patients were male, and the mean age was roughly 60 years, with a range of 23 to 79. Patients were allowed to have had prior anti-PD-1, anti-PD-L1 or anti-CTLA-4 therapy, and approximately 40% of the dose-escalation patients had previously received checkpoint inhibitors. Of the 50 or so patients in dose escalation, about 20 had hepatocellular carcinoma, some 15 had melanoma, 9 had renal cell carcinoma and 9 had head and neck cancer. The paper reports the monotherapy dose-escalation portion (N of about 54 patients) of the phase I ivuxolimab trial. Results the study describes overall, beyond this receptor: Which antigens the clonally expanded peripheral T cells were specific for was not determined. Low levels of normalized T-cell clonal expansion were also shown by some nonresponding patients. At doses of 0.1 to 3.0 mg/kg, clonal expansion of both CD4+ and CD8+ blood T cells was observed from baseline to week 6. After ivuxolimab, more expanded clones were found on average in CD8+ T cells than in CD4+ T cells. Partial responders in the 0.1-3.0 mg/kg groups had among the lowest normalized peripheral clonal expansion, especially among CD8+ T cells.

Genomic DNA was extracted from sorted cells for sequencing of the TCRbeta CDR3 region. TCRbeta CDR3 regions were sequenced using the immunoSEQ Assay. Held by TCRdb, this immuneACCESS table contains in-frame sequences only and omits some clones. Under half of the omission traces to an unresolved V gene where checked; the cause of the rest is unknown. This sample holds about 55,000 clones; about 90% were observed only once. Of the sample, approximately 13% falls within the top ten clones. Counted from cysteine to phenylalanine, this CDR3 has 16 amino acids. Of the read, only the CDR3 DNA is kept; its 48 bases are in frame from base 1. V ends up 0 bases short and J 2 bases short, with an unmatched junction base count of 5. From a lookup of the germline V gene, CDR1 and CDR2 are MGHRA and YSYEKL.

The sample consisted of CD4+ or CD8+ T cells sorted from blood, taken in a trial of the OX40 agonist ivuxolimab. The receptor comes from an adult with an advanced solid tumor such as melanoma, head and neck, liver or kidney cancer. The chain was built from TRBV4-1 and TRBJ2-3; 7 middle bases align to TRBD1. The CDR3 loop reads CASSQDRDRSTDTQYF. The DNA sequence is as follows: TGCGCCAGCAGCCAAGATCGGGACAGATCCACAGATACGCAGTATTTT.